Following are 13 T cell receptor beta chains from one sample sequenced in a study of CD8 T cells in ankylosing spondylitis. From the 5' RACE reads, TCRdb called clonotypes with MiXCR, one entry per CDR3 protein. The sample yields more than 300,000 distinct CDR3 sequences, approximately 10% seen once. Sequencing used blood, either unsorted or a sorted T cell fraction (not recorded which). These receptors were taken from a female donor with ankylosing spondylitis or in good health (not recorded which).

This rearrangement joins TRBV12-3 or TRBV12-4 to TRBJ2-1, with 10 bases identical to TRBD1. V lost 8 bases and J lost 5; bases outside the gene matches: 6. CDR3 length equals 14 residues. The CDR3 spells CASQLGQGNNEQFF. The CDR3 DNA reads as TGTGCCAGCCAATTGGGACAGGGGAACAATGAGCAGTTCTTC.

This clonotype was seen ten or more times. The rearrangement uses TRBV5-6 and TRBJ2-1, with D maybe TRBD2 (6 bases). Per germline, CDR1 SGHDT and CDR2 YYEEEE. V shed 0 bases and J shed 4 bases, with 17 bases lying between them. There are 17 residues in the CDR3. CDR3 in amino acids: CASSLVNRGTGYNEQFF. The CDR3 DNA follows: TGTGCCAGCAGCTTGGTCAATCGAGGGACTGGGTACAATGAGCAGTTCTTC.

This clonotype was counted at least ten times. The rearrangement links TRBV2 to TRBJ1-2; D call uncertain. Germline CDR1 and CDR2: SNHLY and FYNNEI. The germline V and J ends were trimmed by 7 bases and 8 bases, with 11 bases remaining between them. The CDR3 has 11 residues. The DNA of the CDR3 is TGTGCCAGCACCGGATTAGGGGGCTACACCTTC. Its translation is CASTGLGGYTF.

This clonotype appeared many times. CDR3 DNA: TGCGCCAGCAGCTTGGAAGGCAGACAAGAGACCCAGTACTTC. Translated, it gives CASSLEGRQETQYF. J is TRBJ2-5 and V is TRBV5-1; D unresolved. Germline V lookup: CDR1 SGHRS, CDR2 YFSETQ. The germline V and J ends were trimmed by 0 bases and 2 bases, with 8 bases remaining between them. CDR3 length: 14 amino acids. Based on the CDR3 plus reference TRBV5-1 and TRBJ2-5, the full variable domain is KAGVTQTPRYLIKTRGQQVTLSCSPISGHRSVSWYQQTPGQGLQFLFEYFSETQRNKGNFPGRFSGRQFSNSRSEMNVSTLELGDSALYLCASSLEGRQETQYFGPGTRLLVL.

This chain connects TRBV7-9 to TRBJ2-1; 7 bases fit TRBD2. The CDR3 length is 16 residues. Germline V gene data show CDR1 as SEHNR and CDR2 as FQNEAQ (reference sequence). The V segment lost 8 bases and the J segment 4 bases; nucleotides outside the gene matches: 14. This CDR3 is CASPRKDSGPYNEQFF. CDR3 DNA: TGTGCCAGCCCCCGTAAGGATAGCGGGCCTTACAATGAGCAGTTCTTC.

Many counts were recorded for this clonotype. This chain uses TRBV28 with TRBJ2-2; D call uncertain. This CDR3 is 14 amino acids long. The V gene's germline CDR1 is MDHEN and CDR2 SYDVKM. Trimming pared 5 bases from V and 4 bases from J, leaving 11 bases between. The CDR3 spells CASSPPTFTGELFF. In DNA form, the CDR3 reads TGTGCCAGCAGTCCTCCGACATTCACCGGGGAGCTGTTTTTT.

This rearrangement joins TRBV3-1 to TRBJ1-1; TRBD1 might be the D (6 bases). The CDR3 spans 14 residues. Trimming cost V 4 bases and J 6 bases, with 15 bases left between them. Germline V CDR1 and CDR2: LGHDT, YNNKEL (reference sequence). CDR3 in amino acids: CASSPEQGGPEAFF. The CDR3 DNA is TGTGCCAGCAGCCCAGAACAAGGGGGGCCTGAAGCTTTCTTT.

Only a few counts were recorded for this clonotype. The chain recombines TRBV27 with TRBJ2-7, with TRBD2 matching over 9 bases. The CDR3 is 14 amino acids. CDR1 is MNHEY, CDR2 SMNVEV, per germline (reference sequence). The J segment lost 4 bases and the V segment lost 6 bases, leaving 7 bases of the junction unmatched. DNA for the CDR3: TGTGCCAGCAGCCCCTTGAGCGGGGGGTACGAGCAGTACTTC. It translates to CASSPLSGGYEQYF.

In its sample, this clonotype was seen many times. The chain employs TRBV12-3 or TRBV12-4 and TRBJ1-6, with 7 bases that match TRBD1. CDR3 length: 15 residues. The V and J ends lost 6 bases and 9 bases, in that order; junction bases with no gene match: 11. The DNA for the CDR3 is TGTGCCAGCAGCCTGGCCAGGGGGAACTCTTCACCCCTCCACTTT. Encoded protein: CASSLARGNSSPLHF.

As regards this clonotype: A read error is possible here, since a much larger clone lies one base away. J is TRBJ1-4 and V is TRBV12-3 or TRBV12-4; D not certain. The CDR3 runs to 14 residues. Trimming stripped 5 bases from V and 14 bases from J, with 21 bases between. CDR3 DNA: TGTGCCAGCAGTCACAACCCGCTCACGTCGGGGCTGTTTTTT. Encoded protein: CASSHNPLTSGLFF.

This clonotype has at least ten counts. The chain uses TRBV18 and TRBJ2-5, with no clear D. The CDR3 extends over 13 amino acids. V dropped 3 bases and J dropped 5 bases, with 10 bases sitting between them. Germline V gene sequence: CDR1 KGHSH, CDR2 LQKENI. The CDR3 nucleotides are TGTGCCAGCTCACCGGGCTTACGCGAGACCCAGTACTTC. Translation: CASSPGLRETQYF.

CDR3 sequence (DNA): TGTGCCAGCAGCCCCGGTCGAAGCGATGTAGATACGCAGTATTTT. Residues: CASSPGRSDVDTQYF. The gene calls are TRBV5-4 and TRBJ2-3; D remains unclear. Trimming removed 4 bases from V and 5 bases from J, with 17 bases in between. Per germline, CDR1 SGHNT and CDR2 YYREEE (reference sequence). This CDR3 comprises 15 residues.

This clonotype was recorded many times. The chain links TRBV6-1 to TRBJ2-7; no definite D call. Trimming took 6 bases from V and 4 from J, leaving 19 bases between them. Germline V gene sequence: CDR1 MNHNS, CDR2 SASEGT. This CDR3 spans 15 amino acids. The chain's CDR3 is CASRPDRERQYEQYF. CDR3 sequence (DNA): TGTGCCAGCAGGCCAGATCGCGAGAGGCAGTACGAGCAGTACTTC.